These 14 T cell receptor beta chains share one sample of origin, sequenced in a study of blood T cells in healthy people across ages. The use of a sample-barcoded 5' primer and a J-beta primer mix characterized a second PCR of roughly 6 to 11 cycles. TCRdb called the 5' RACE reads again in MiXCR, with one record for every CDR3 protein. The sample consists of 550,000 to 600,000 distinct CDR3 sequences, 27% of them appearing once. Sequencing was carried out using blood. Source of these receptors: a woman between 65 and 79 years old in good health.

V gene TRBV7-9 combines with J gene TRBJ1-2; D is uncertain. The CDR3 length is 12 residues. CDR1 SEHNR and CDR2 FQNEAQ come from the germline V gene (reference sequence). Trimming pared 5 bases from V and 8 bases from J, leaving 12 bases between. Here the CDR3 DNA reads TGTGCCAGCAGCCACCTTCGTAAGGGCTACACCTTC. The encoded protein is CASSHLRKGYTF.

The gene calls are TRBV6-2 or TRBV6-3 and TRBJ1-5; the D gene is possibly TRBD1 (5 bases). Germline V gives CDR1 MNHEY, CDR2 SVGEGT. The CDR3 has 13 residues. V shed 3 bases and J shed 9 bases, with 12 bases lying between them. The CDR3 region is CASSYLGLGPQHF. The CDR3 DNA is TGTGCCAGCAGTTATTTGGGGCTCGGGCCCCAGCATTTT.

This clonotype was seen ten or more times. In DNA, the CDR3 is TGTGCCAGCAGTTACTCGTTAGTTCCGGGCGACACGAACACCGGGGAGCTGTTTTTT. Protein sequence: CASSYSLVPGDTNTGELFF. The chain combines TRBV6-5 with TRBJ2-2, with D hard to call. Trimming took off 0 bases at V and 0 bases at J, with 17 bases between the two ends. This CDR3 spans 19 amino acids. Germline CDR1 MNHEY, CDR2 SVGAGI.

This clonotype was seen a handful of times. The genes are TRBV6-2 or TRBV6-3 and TRBJ2-1, with 8 bases lining up with TRBD2. V was pared by 6 bases and J by 4 bases, with 5 bases of the junction left unmatched. CDR1 and CDR2 from the germline V gene are MNHEY and SVGEGT. There are 14 residues in the CDR3. The CDR3 DNA reads TGTGCCAGCAGGCCCGGGACTAGGTACAATGAGCAGTTCTTC. This sequence encodes CASRPGTRYNEQFF.

In its sample, this clonotype was seen many times. The chain joins TRBV29-1 to TRBJ1-3; D not resolved. The CDR3 totals 13 residues. The V and J ends lost 7 bases and 2 bases respectively, with 12 bases between them. Germline CDR1 and CDR2: SQVTM and ANQGSEA. The CDR3 reads CSAAGSPGNTIYF. DNA of the CDR3: TGCAGCGCCGCTGGGTCTCCTGGAAACACCATATATTTT.

This chain uses TRBV10-3 with TRBJ2-5; 10 nucleotides line up with TRBD1. V gave up 3 bases and J gave up 2 bases; unmatched junction bases: 3. Per the germline V gene, CDR1 is ENHRY and CDR2 is SYGVKD. This CDR3 contains 15 residues. The DNA for the CDR3 is TGTGCCATCAGTGATTTGGGACAGGGGCAAGAGACCCAGTACTTC. This translates into CAISDLGQGQETQYF.

Of note for this clonotype: An end of the junction does not agree with germline; a read error may underlie this. The chain links TRBV12-3 or TRBV12-4 to TRBJ1-5, with TRBD1 matching 8 bases. This CDR3 region has 15 residues. CDR3 DNA: TGTGCCGGCAGTCAGACAGGGGTTACCAATCAGCCCCAGCATTTT. It is translated as CAGSQTGVTNQPQHF.

A few counts support this clonotype. V gene TRBV20-1 combines with J gene TRBJ1-2; D may be TRBD1 (6 bases). CDR1 is DFQATT, CDR2 SNEGSKA, per germline (reference sequence). The length of the CDR3 is 16 residues. Deletions cut 0 bases from V and 5 bases from J, with 19 bases between. CDR3 in amino acids: CSARDPLAGEKYGYTF. The DNA of the CDR3 is TGCAGTGCTAGAGATCCCCTGGCAGGGGAAAAATATGGCTACACCTTC.

This clonotype was counted between two and nine times. This rearrangement joins TRBV27 to TRBJ2-7; unclear D gene. CDR3 size: 12 residues. Between the trimmed V and J ends, which lost 6 bases and 0 bases, there was a span of 6 bases. Germline values: CDR1 MNHEY, CDR2 SMNVEV (reference sequence). CDR3 loop: CASRGLSYEQYF. In nucleotides, the CDR3 is TGTGCCAGCAGGGGCCTCTCCTACGAGCAGTACTTC.

The chain recombines TRBV10-3 with TRBJ2-5, with no clear D. Germline-derived CDR1 and CDR2 are ENHRY and SYGVKD. The CDR3 spans 13 residues. V shed 6 bases and J shed 3 bases, with 11 bases lying between them. CDR3 coding DNA: TGTGCCATCAGCCGAGCTCCGGAAGAGACCCAGTACTTC. It codes for CAISRAPEETQYF.

In the case of this clonotype: One junction end disagrees with the germline gene, perhaps due to a read error. This chain joins TRBV4-2 and TRBJ1-2; a weak D match, TRBD1 (5 bases). The CDR3 runs to 14 residues. Germline assignment: CDR1 LGHNA and CDR2 YNFKEQ. The CDR3 is CASGQDPTAHGYTF. In DNA form, the CDR3 reads TGTGCCAGCGGCCAAGATCCGACAGCCCATGGCTACACCTTC.

The chain has TRBV20-1 and TRBJ2-3; 9 nucleotides line up with TRBD1. Germline CDR1 and CDR2: DFQATT and SNEGSKA (reference sequence). There are 13 residues in the CDR3. J gave up 5 bases and V 5 bases, and 5 bases lay outside the gene matches. The CDR3 DNA reads TGCAGTGCTCGAGGGACAGGGCTAGATACGCAGTATTTT. Protein product: CSARGTGLDTQYF.

This clonotype was seen a handful of times. The junction and the germline gene differ at one end; a read error may be behind it. The chain links TRBV7-2 to TRBJ2-5; 7 bases agree with TRBD2. CDR1 is SGHTA, CDR2 FQGNSA, per germline. The CDR3 length is 15 residues. The CDR3 nucleotides read TGTGCCAGCAGCTTAAGTGGCGGGGGACGAGAGACCCAGCACTTC. This sequence encodes CASSLSGGGRETQHF.

This clonotype was seen at least ten times. The chain combines TRBV7-3 with TRBJ1-2; D remains ambiguous. This CDR3 is built from 13 residues. Germline V CDR1 and CDR2: SGHTA, FQGTGA. Trimming shortened V by 5 bases and J by 6 bases, and 13 bases separated the two germline ends. CDR3 in DNA: TGTGCCAGCAGCCCCTACGGGCAGGATGGCTACACCTTC. It encodes CASSPYGQDGYTF.